The 8 T cell receptor beta chains in this list originate from one sample, sequenced in a study of cytomegalovirus exposure and HLA in healthy donors. This PCR relied on a set of 60 Vbeta primers and 13 Jbeta primers. Measured with immunoSEQ multiplex PCR; TCRdb has only the in-frame clones, and not every one. Here the sample spans about 200,000 clones, less than 85% being singletons. Specimen: PBMCs. These receptors were collected from a girl aged 2-10 years in good health and CMV-seronegative.

This chain joins TRBV10-3 and TRBJ1-1, with 7 bases matching TRBD1. Germline V CDR1 and CDR2: ENHRY, SYGVKD. V lost 9 bases to trimming and J lost 3 bases; unmatched junction nucleotides: 4. This CDR3 region has 12 residues. The CDR3 region has the DNA TGTGCCATTTCGACAGGGTACACTGAAGCTTTCTTT. Translation gives CAISTGYTEAFF.

The rearrangement joins TRBV4-2 to TRBJ2-5; 11 positions match TRBD2. V dropped 4 bases and J dropped 2; count of bases not matched to a gene: 6. The CDR3 covers 16 residues. The V gene's germline CDR1 is LGHNA and CDR2 YNFKEQ. CDR3 loop: CASSRQLAGGQETQYF. CDR3 sequence (DNA): TGTGCCAGCAGCCGCCAGCTAGCGGGGGGTCAAGAGACCCAGTACTTC.

The chain couples TRBV5-6 to TRBJ2-4; TRBD1 might be the D (6 bases). The CDR3 is 14 amino acids. Germline-derived CDR1 and CDR2 are SGHDT and YYEEEE. V gave up 5 bases and J gave up 0 bases, with 9 bases separating them. The DNA of the CDR3 is TGTGCCAGCAGGGCGACAGGAGCCAAAAACATTCAGTACTTC. Translated: CASRATGAKNIQYF.

The chain combines TRBV7-2 with TRBJ1-1; weak D call: TRBD1 (5 bases). Germline assignment: CDR1 SGHTA and CDR2 FQGNSA. The CDR3 is made up of 14 amino acids. Trimming left V 6 bases short and J 5 bases short, with 16 bases between. DNA of the CDR3: TGTGCCAGCAGTTATTACGACAGTCCAACTGAAGCTTTCTTT. It translates to CASSYYDSPTEAFF.

The rearrangement links TRBV2 to TRBJ1-5; TRBD1 aligns across 8 bases. The trim removed 0 bases at V and 7 bases at J, leaving 5 bases unmatched. Per the germline V gene, CDR1 is SNHLY and CDR2 is FYNNEI. The length of the CDR3 is 15 residues. The CDR3 region has the DNA TGTGCCAGCAGTGAAGCGCAGGGGGCTGGCCAGCCCCAGCATTTT. This codes for CASSEAQGAGQPQHF. The variable domain in full, with the rest retrieved from reference TRBV2 and TRBJ1-5, is EPEVTQTPSHQVTQMGQEVILRCVPISNHLYFYWYRQILGQKVEFLVSFYNNEISEKSEIFDDQFSVERPDGSNFTLKIRSTKLEDSAMYFCASSEAQGAGQPQHFGDGTRLSIL.

The CDR3 bases are TGTGCCAGCAGCTTAAGGGGACAGGGACCTGGGGCCAACGTCCTGACTTTC. It specifies CASSLRGQGPGANVLTF. The chain uses TRBV11-2 and TRBJ2-6, with TRBD1 identical over 9 bases. The CDR3 length is 17 residues. V shed 2 bases and J 2 bases; nucleotides not matched to a gene: 4. Per germline, CDR1 SGHAT and CDR2 FQNNGV.

The chain carries TRBV28 and TRBJ2-5; no clear D gene. Trimming shortened V by 5 bases and J by 1 base, and 5 bases separated the two germline ends. CDR1 is MDHEN and CDR2 is SYDVKM in the germline V gene. The CDR3 has 12 residues. The CDR3, as DNA: TGTGCCAGCAGTCCTTTCCAAGAGACCCAGTACTTC. Encoded protein: CASSPFQETQYF.

The chain joins TRBV7-9 to TRBJ1-1; 8 bases line up with TRBD1. The germline V gene encodes CDR1 SEHNR and CDR2 FQNEAQ (reference sequence). CDR3 length: 12 amino acids. The DNA for the CDR3 is TGTTCCGGAGGGACAGGGAACACTGAAGCTTTCTTT. Translated: CSGGTGNTEAFF.